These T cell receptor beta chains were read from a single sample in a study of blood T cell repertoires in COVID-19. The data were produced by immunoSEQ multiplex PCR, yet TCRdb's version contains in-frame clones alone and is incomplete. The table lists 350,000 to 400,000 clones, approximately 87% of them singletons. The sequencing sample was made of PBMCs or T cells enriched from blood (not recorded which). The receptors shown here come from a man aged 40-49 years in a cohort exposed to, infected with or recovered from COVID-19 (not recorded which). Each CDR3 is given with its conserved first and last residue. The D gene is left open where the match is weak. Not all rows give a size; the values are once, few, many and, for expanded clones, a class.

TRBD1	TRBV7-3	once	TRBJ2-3	TGTGCCAGCAGCTTAAAGACAGGGGGGTACGATACGCAGTATTTT	CASSLKTGGYDTQYF
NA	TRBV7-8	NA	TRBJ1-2	TGTGCCAGCAGCCCCCAGGTTTCTGCTAACTATGGCTACACCTTC	CASSPQVSANYGYTF
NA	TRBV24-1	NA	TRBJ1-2	TGTGCCACCAGTGTACGAGAGGGCGGCTACACCTTC	CATSVREGGYTF
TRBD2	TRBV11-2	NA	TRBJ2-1	TGTGCCAGCAGCTTCCCTAGCGGGAGGCAGGCCGGATCGGGTGAGCAGTTCTTC	CASSFPSGRQAGSGEQFF
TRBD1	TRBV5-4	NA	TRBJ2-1	TGTGCCAGCAGCCCGACAGGGAACTACAATGAGCAGTTCTTC	CASSPTGNYNEQFF
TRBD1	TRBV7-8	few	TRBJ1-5	TGTGCCAGCAGCTTAGGGGGACAGGGTTTGGGCAATCAGCCCCAGCATTTT	CASSLGGQGLGNQPQHF
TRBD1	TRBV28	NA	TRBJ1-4	TGTGCCAGCAGTTCCCGACAGGGTTTGAATGAAAAACTGTTTTTT	CASSSRQGLNEKLFF
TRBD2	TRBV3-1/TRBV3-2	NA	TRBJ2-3	TGTGCCAGCAGCCAGCTAGCGGGCACAGATACGCAGTATTTT	CASSQLAGTDTQYF
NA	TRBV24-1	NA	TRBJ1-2	TGTGCCACCTTCTCCTATGGCTACACCTTC	CATFSYGYTF
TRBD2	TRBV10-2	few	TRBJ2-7	TGCGCCAGCAGTGACCTAGCGGGGTACGAGCAGTACTTC	CASSDLAGYEQYF
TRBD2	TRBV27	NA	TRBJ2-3	TGTGCCAGCAGCATACCTAGCGGGGCCCGGTATACGCAGTATTTT	CASSIPSGARYTQYF
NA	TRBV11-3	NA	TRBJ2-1	TGTGCCAGCAGCTTACAGGGGCTCATGAATGAGCAGTTCTTC	CASSLQGLMNEQFF
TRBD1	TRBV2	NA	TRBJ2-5	TGTGCCAGCAGCTACATCGGACAGGTACAAGAGACCCAGTACTTC	CASSYIGQVQETQYF
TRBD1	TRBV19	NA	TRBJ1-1	TGTGCCAGTAGTATGGATCGGAGGGGGCCGAACACTGAAGCTTTCTTT	CASSMDRRGPNTEAFF
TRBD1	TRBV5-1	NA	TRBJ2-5	TGCGCCAGCAGCAGGGACAGTACGCCAGGGGAGACCCAGTACTTC	CASSRDSTPGETQYF
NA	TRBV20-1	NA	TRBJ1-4	TGCAGTGCAGAGGGTCGCGAAAAACTGTTTTTT	CSAEGREKLFF
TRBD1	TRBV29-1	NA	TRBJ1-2	TGCAGCGCCAATCCGGGACAGACTAACTATGGCTACACCTTC	CSANPGQTNYGYTF